These 29 T cell receptor beta chains share one sample of origin, sequenced in a study of response to subunit inactivated influenza vaccine (dated by TCRdb to the late 2010s). Library construction relied on RT-PCR. The instrument was an Illumina HiSeq 2500. The raw public data were reprocessed by TCRdb itself: fastp quality trimming at Q25, MiXCR clonotype calling, in-frame beta chains only. Rows merge per CDR3 protein into single entries with the most common DNA and genes. The table for this sample lists hundreds of thousands of distinct CDR3 sequences; roughly 14% of them were counted only once. The top ten clonotypes cover 6% to 8% of the sample. Sequences were derived from PBMCs from blood, sampled approximately 15 days before vaccination. The origin of the receptors is a man aged 50-60 years who received an inactivated influenza vaccine. Donor details come from another sample of the same person, matched by shared clones.

The genes are TRBV6-1 and TRBJ2-3; 8 nucleotides align to TRBD1. V lost 6 bases, J lost 4 bases, and 12 bases stayed unmatched. CDR1 is MNHNS, CDR2 SASEGT, per germline. The CDR3 extends over 16 amino acids. The CDR3: CASRGAGQESADTQYF. CDR3 in DNA: TGTGCCAGCAGAGGGGCGGGACAGGAGAGCGCAGATACGCAGTATTTT.

The chain carries TRBV7-2 and TRBJ2-1, with TRBD2 identical over 13 bases. The J segment lost 10 bases and the V segment lost 5 bases, leaving 11 bases of the junction unmatched. The CDR3 contains 16 residues. Germline V gene lookup returns CDR1 SGHTA and CDR2 FQGNSA. The CDR3 here is CASSPRTSGSHVEQFF. The CDR3 DNA sequence: TGTGCCAGCAGCCCTCGGACTAGCGGGAGTCATGTGGAGCAGTTCTTC.

This clonotype showed up many times. The chain combines TRBV4-2 with TRBJ2-2; TRBD2 agrees at 7 bases. Germline lookup yields CDR1 LGHNA and CDR2 YNFKEQ. V trimming: 1 base; J trimming: 4 bases; junction bases outside the gene matches: 6. The CDR3 loop spans 16 amino acids. Here the CDR3 reads CASSQAAGEGTGELFF. CDR3 sequence (DNA): TGTGCCAGCAGCCAAGCGGCGGGAGAGGGCACCGGGGAGCTGTTTTTT.

This clonotype was seen many times. The chain links TRBV12-3 or TRBV12-4 to TRBJ1-2; TRBD1 might be the D (6 bases). V was shortened by 5 bases and J by 5 bases, with 12 bases between the two germline ends. This CDR3 spans 13 amino acids. In DNA form, the CDR3 reads TGTGCCAGCAGTCCCGACAGGCTTTATGGCTACACCTTC. It specifies CASSPDRLYGYTF.

This clonotype was counted many times. The V call is TRBV7-2, the J call TRBJ1-1; D ambiguous. The ends were cut back, 2 bases at V and 4 bases at J, with 5 bases in the middle. Germline V gives CDR1 SGHTA, CDR2 FQGNSA. The CDR3 spans 12 residues. The CDR3 sequence: CASSLSSTEAFF. CDR3 nucleotide sequence: TGTGCCAGCAGCTTATCCAGCACTGAAGCTTTCTTT.

This rearrangement joins TRBV4-3 to TRBJ2-3; D is possibly TRBD1 (6 bases). This CDR3 contains 15 residues. V was pared by 0 bases and J by 1 base, with 8 bases between. Germline V gene lookup returns CDR1 LGHNA and CDR2 YSLEER. CDR3 nucleotides: TGCGCCAGCAGCCAAGACCGACAGGGCACAGATACGCAGTATTTT. Translating it yields CASSQDRQGTDTQYF.

There are many counts of this clonotype. This chain connects TRBV12-3 or TRBV12-4 to TRBJ1-3; the D gene is possibly TRBD1 (6 bases). The V end lost 2 bases, the J end lost 0 bases, and 11 bases lay between the germline ends. The length of the CDR3 is 16 residues. CDR3 residues: CASSLPRTVSGNTIYF. The CDR3 nucleotides are TGTGCCAGCAGTTTACCACGGACAGTCTCTGGAAACACCATATATTTT.

This clonotype was seen a few times. CDR3 residues: CASSQDRPSTDTQYF. As DNA, the CDR3 is TGTGCCAGCAGCCAAGATAGACCAAGCACAGATACGCAGTATTTT. The chain links TRBV3-1 to TRBJ2-3; D is ambiguous. The germline CDR1 and CDR2 sequences are LGHDT and YNNKEL (reference sequence). The V gene lost 0 bases and the J gene lost 0 bases, with 7 bases spanning the gap. The CDR3 has 15 residues.

This chain joins TRBV29-1 and TRBJ2-1; D is uncertain. Germline lookup yields CDR1 SQVTM and CDR2 ANQGSEA. V gave up 5 bases and J gave up 2 bases, with 4 bases separating them. The CDR3 has 11 residues. CDR3 protein: CSVRTYNEQFF. The CDR3 DNA follows: TGCAGCGTTCGTACCTACAATGAGCAGTTCTTC.

The J gene is TRBJ2-7, the V gene TRBV7-9, with D unresolved. Trimming cost V 2 bases and J 0 bases, with 11 bases left between them. The length of the CDR3 is 15 residues. Germline CDR1 and CDR2: SEHNR and FQNEAQ (reference sequence). Here the CDR3 DNA reads TGTGCCAGCAGCTTAAGTCAGAGACCCTCCTACGAGCAGTACTTC. This codes for CASSLSQRPSYEQYF.

A few counts support this clonotype. The chain couples TRBV20-1 to TRBJ2-1; D ambiguous. This CDR3 has 16 amino acids. V was trimmed by 3 bases and J by 6 bases, leaving 21 bases between them. Germline V gene sequence: CDR1 DFQATT, CDR2 SNEGSKA (reference sequence). CDR3 sequence (DNA): TGCAGTGCTAGTTCTTTTGGTGGACGGAAGATCAATGAGCAGTTCTTC. Protein sequence: CSASSFGGRKINEQFF.

J is TRBJ2-1 and V is TRBV18, with 12 positions matching TRBD1. Looked up from germline, CDR1 is KGHSH and CDR2 is LQKENI. V gave up 3 bases and J gave up 5 bases; unmatched junction bases: 2. This CDR3 spans 15 amino acids. In DNA form, the CDR3 reads TGTGCCAGCTCACCGGGACAGGGGGCGAACAATGAGCAGTTCTTC. It specifies CASSPGQGANNEQFF.

This clonotype showed up just a few times. The chain uses TRBV12-3 or TRBV12-4 and TRBJ1-4, with D unresolved. The V gene lost 2 bases and the J gene lost 5 bases, with 12 bases spanning the gap. The CDR3 totals 15 residues. CDR3 nucleotides: TGTGCCAGCAGTTTATCTGTCTTCCCGAATGAAAAACTGTTTTTT. Translation gives CASSLSVFPNEKLFF.

The chain uses TRBV13 and TRBJ2-5, with D unresolved. The CDR3 runs 14 residues. CDR1 and CDR2 (germline): PRHDT, FYEKMQ (reference sequence). The V end lost 1 base, the J end lost 0 bases, and 6 bases lay between the germline ends. CDR3 region: CASSLERYQETQYF. The CDR3 nucleotides read TGTGCCAGCAGCTTAGAACGGTACCAAGAGACCCAGTACTTC.

Many counts were recorded for this clonotype. The J gene is TRBJ2-1, the V gene TRBV6-2 or TRBV6-3; D gene unclear. Trimming shortened V by 4 bases and J by 0 bases, and 19 bases separated the two germline ends. The CDR3 loop spans 18 amino acids. Germline lookup yields CDR1 MNHEY and CDR2 SVGEGT. CDR3 in DNA: TGTGCCAGCAGTTTCCCCCTCCCGACCAGAAGCTCCTACAATGAGCAGTTCTTC. It encodes CASSFPLPTRSSYNEQFF.

V and J are TRBV6-2 or TRBV6-3 and TRBJ2-1; 8 nucleotides align to TRBD2. The CDR3 extends over 16 amino acids. Germline V gene lookup returns CDR1 MNHEY and CDR2 SVGEGT. With 8 bases clipped from V and 2 bases from J, the junction kept 11 bases outside the gene matches. The chain's CDR3 is CASDGRGGGTYNEQFF. The CDR3, as DNA: TGTGCCAGCGACGGTCGGGGCGGGGGGACCTACAATGAGCAGTTCTTC.

This clonotype has just a few counts. The DNA of the CDR3 is TGTGCCAGCAGCCAAGTATCGAACAGGGGGAATGAGCAGTTCTTC. It yields the protein CASSQVSNRGNEQFF. This chain connects TRBV3-1 to TRBJ2-1; 8 positions match TRBD1. V dropped 1 base and J dropped 7; count of bases not matched to a gene: 6. The CDR3 spans 15 residues. Germline V CDR1 and CDR2: LGHDT, YNNKEL (reference sequence).

This rearrangement joins TRBV28 to TRBJ1-3; D is unresolved. Per the germline V gene, CDR1 is MDHEN and CDR2 is SYDVKM. Trimming removed 3 bases from V and 5 bases from J, with 17 bases in between. The CDR3 is made up of 16 amino acids. The CDR3 sequence: CASSFPPRRGRNTIYF. The CDR3 coding sequence is TGTGCCAGCAGTTTTCCCCCCCGTCGGGGTAGAAACACCATATATTTT.

The rearrangement joins TRBV4-3 to TRBJ2-7; D is possibly TRBD2 (5 bases). This CDR3 has 14 amino acids. Germline lookup yields CDR1 LGHNA and CDR2 YSLEER. Trimming removed 2 bases at V and 2 bases at J, with 10 bases between. In DNA form, the CDR3 reads TGCGCCAGCAGCCAATTTGCCGGGACCTACGAGCAGTACTTC. Translating gives CASSQFAGTYEQYF.

This clonotype was detected ten times or more. The chain joins TRBV24-1 to TRBJ2-3, with 9 bases matching TRBD1. CDR3 length: 15 amino acids. Germline CDR1 KGHDR, CDR2 SFDVKD. Trimming took 1 base from V and 3 from J; bases not matched to a gene: 1. CDR3 in DNA: TGTGCCACCAGTGATTTCGGACAGGGGACAGATACGCAGTATTTT. Translation: CATSDFGQGTDTQYF.

This clonotype was detected a few times. The chain recombines TRBV5-6 with TRBJ1-2; weak D call: TRBD1 (6 bases). The V and J ends lost 6 bases and 6 bases respectively, with 15 bases between them. The CDR3 is made up of 13 amino acids. Per germline, CDR1 SGHDT and CDR2 YYEEEE. As DNA, the CDR3 is TGTGCCAGCATCATTCAGGGGCGCCATGGCTACACCTTC. It is translated as CASIIQGRHGYTF.

This sequence joins TRBV29-1 and TRBJ2-7, with a possible D match to TRBD1 (6 bases). The V gene lost 1 base and the J gene lost 5 bases, with 12 bases spanning the gap. The CDR3 loop spans 13 amino acids. Germline V gene data show CDR1 as SQVTM and CDR2 as ANQGSEA. For the CDR3, the DNA is TGCAGCGTTGAAGGGGGACAACCCGACGAGCAGTACTTC. It is translated as CSVEGGQPDEQYF.

V is TRBV6-2 or TRBV6-3 and J is TRBJ2-6; 12 bases match TRBD1. Trimming at V came to 7 bases and at J to 6 bases, leaving 10 bases not matched to a gene. The CDR3 totals 17 residues. CDR1 is MNHEY, CDR2 SVGEGT, per germline. As DNA, the CDR3 is TGTGCCAGCATACCCCGGGACAGGGGGCATGTGGCCAACGTCCTGACTTTC. Translating it yields CASIPRDRGHVANVLTF.

This clonotype occurred a few times. This chain connects TRBV10-3 to TRBJ1-1; D call uncertain. V lost 0 bases to trimming and J lost 3 bases, with 8 bases between them. Germline CDR1 and CDR2: ENHRY and SYGVKD. This CDR3 spans 14 amino acids. CDR3: CAISESDGYTEAFF. CDR3 DNA: TGTGCCATCAGTGAGTCAGACGGGTACACTGAAGCTTTCTTT.

This clonotype was seen ten or more times. The rearrangement joins TRBV4-3 to TRBJ1-4, with 7 bases fitting TRBD1. Germline loops: CDR1 LGHNA, CDR2 YSLEER. CDR3 length equals 15 residues. The V gene end was trimmed by 0 bases and the J gene end by 7 bases; junction bases not matched to a gene: 5. CDR3 loop: CASSQERAGGEKLFF. CDR3 nucleotides: TGCGCCAGCAGCCAAGAAAGAGCAGGGGGTGAAAAACTGTTTTTT.

The chain recombines TRBV20-1 with TRBJ1-2; the D gene is possibly TRBD1 (6 bases). V was shortened by 3 bases and J by 10 bases, with 21 bases between the two germline ends. This CDR3 is built from 14 residues. Germline assignment: CDR1 DFQATT and CDR2 SNEGSKA (reference sequence). In nucleotides, the CDR3 is TGCAGTGCTAGGCCTACAGGGATGGGGTTACTCTACACCTTC. Translated, it gives CSARPTGMGLLYTF.

CDR3 in amino acids: CASRWDRVSNQPQHF. CDR3 in DNA: TGTGCCAGCAGATGGGACAGGGTTAGCAATCAGCCCCAGCATTTT. The chain joins TRBV6-1 to TRBJ1-5, with 9 bases aligning to TRBD1. The germline V gene encodes CDR1 MNHNS and CDR2 SASEGT. The V segment lost 6 bases and the J segment 0 bases; nucleotides outside the gene matches: 3. CDR3 length equals 15 residues.

In its sample, this clonotype was seen once. This chain links TRBV18 with TRBJ2-7; no clear D gene. The germline V gene encodes CDR1 KGHSH and CDR2 LQKENI. V was cut by 0 bases and J by 4 bases, with 10 bases left in between. CDR3 length: 14 amino acids. The CDR3 DNA reads as TGTGCCAGCTCACCACCGAACAGTTTTTACGAGCAGTACTTC. This codes for CASSPPNSFYEQYF.

This chain connects TRBV3-1 to TRBJ2-5, with TRBD2 matching 7 bases. V gave up 10 bases and J gave up 1 base; unmatched junction bases: 9. The CDR3 runs to 14 residues. Germline lookup yields CDR1 LGHDT and CDR2 YNNKEL (reference sequence). For the CDR3, the DNA is TGTGCCACAGTTAAAGCGGGACCCCAAGAGACCCAGTACTTC. Translation: CATVKAGPQETQYF.